This TCR beta chain is drawn from a study of early T cells in non-severe SARS-CoV-2 infection. The CDR3 covers 15 residues. Germline assignment: CDR1 SSHAT and CDR2 FNYEAQ (reference sequence). This clonotype appeared many times. At one end the junction does not follow the germline gene, possibly because of a read error. MiXCR was run by TCRdb on the 5' RACE reads, yielding one entry per CDR3 protein. This sample has roughly 30,000 distinct CDR3 sequences, with roughly 4.8% found just once. The rearrangement uses TRBV7-7 and TRBJ2-5; TRBD1 agrees at 8 bases. This clonotype originated in an adult who was a healthcare worker with PCR-confirmed SARS-CoV-2 infection or an uninfected control (not recorded which). The sample taken for sequencing was whole blood. CDR3 loop: CASSPGTGYQETQYF. CDR3 coding DNA: TGTGCTAGCAGCCCCGGGACAGGTTACCAAGAGACCCAGTACTTC.